This TCR beta chain emerged from a study of T cell responses to AZD1222 COVID-19 vaccine. Study-wide results and limits: The study reported that nearly half of spike-specific TCRs target unmutated variant regions.

In regard to this clone: What it recognizes is unknown.

This CDR3 is built from 15 residues. Germline values: CDR1 MNHEY, CDR2 SVGAGI. Losses at the gene ends were 6 bases for V and 8 bases for J; bases not matched to a gene: 9. This table comes from immunoSEQ multiplex PCR, and its TCRdb copy is limited to in-frame clones, with some not included. The sample has some 120,000 clones; 80% to 95% are singletons. The clonotype originates from an adult in good health. The V gene is TRBV6-5, the J gene TRBJ1-6; 8 bases line up with TRBD1. The sequencing here drew on peripheral blood, taken on day 0 of AZD1222 vaccination. For the CDR3, the DNA is TGTGCCAGCAGGGAGATGGACAGGGTGGATTCACCCCTCCACTTT. Translation gives CASREMDRVDSPLHF.